Here is one TCR beta chain with its context. Germline CDR1 and CDR2: SEHNR and FQNEAQ (reference sequence). Trimming shortened V by 1 base and J by 1 base, and 7 bases separated the two germline ends. This CDR3 spans 14 amino acids. The sample is drawn from a study of blood T cell repertoires in COVID-19. Study-level background: Samples of COVID-19 (acute and convalescent) were obtained from the United States, Italy and Spain.

The authors' processing: Reference gene primer amplification in the assay estimated nucleated cell counts. Profiled with immunoSEQ multiplex PCR; TCRdb holds only in-frame clones, not every one. Clone size and V and J calls were adopted from that table, with D and trimming inferred from the DNA. Found here are 90,000 or so clones, around 78% of them singletons; the top ten hold roughly 11%. The origin of this receptor is a human donor in a cohort sampled during active COVID-19. The chain recombines TRBV7-9 with TRBJ2-5; D is possibly TRBD1 (5 bases). The sample comprised peripheral blood. The CDR3 loop is CASSLGQRQETQYF. In nucleotides, the CDR3 is TGTGCCAGCAGCTTAGGACAGCGCCAAGAGACCCAGTACTTC.